These T cell receptor beta chains were read from a single sample in a study of vaccination and CD4 T cells after COVID-19. No antigen has been assigned to these receptors. TCRdb re-called the PCR reads through MiXCR, storing one row per CDR3 protein. Of about 18,000 distinct CDR3 sequences detected, around two thirds appear once; the ten largest clones hold 5.5% to 7%. The sample comprised CD4+ T cells from blood, cultured in vitro. The source of these receptors is a human donor who had recovered from COVID-19. The CDR3 runs from the conserved cysteine through the conserved F or W. The D gene is left open where the match is weak. Clone size is shown for a subset of rows, as once, few, many or a class of expanded clone.

>NA|TRBJ1-5|TRBV19|NA
TGTGCCAGTATGAACAGCCAGAATCAGCCCCAGCATTTT
CASMNSQNQPQHF
>NA|TRBJ2-7|TRBV30|NA
TGTGCCTGGAGTGTAGCGCTAGGGGGAGGGACGCAGCAGTACTTC
CAWSVALGGGTQQYF
>few|TRBJ1-4|TRBV11-2|NA
TGTGCCAGCAGCTTACACGAAAAACTGTTTTTT
CASSLHEKLFF
>few|TRBJ2-5|TRBV5-1|TRBD1
TGCGCCAGCAGCTACGGGACAGGGGTAGAGACCCAGTACTTC
CASSYGTGVETQYF
>NA|TRBJ2-1|TRBV6-1|NA
TGTGCCAGCAGTCCCGGGACGACAAACAATGAGCAGTTCTTC
CASSPGTTNNEQFF
>NA|TRBJ2-6|TRBV24-1|TRBD2
TGTGCCACCCAGGAGCGGGGGGCGCGTTCGCGAGGGGCCAACGTCCTGACTTTC
CATQERGARSRGANVLTF
>NA|TRBJ1-2|TRBV24-1|NA
TGTGCCACCAGTGATGAAAGACGGAGACATGGCTACACCTTC
CATSDERRRHGYTF
>NA|TRBJ1-2|TRBV28|NA
TGTGCCAGCACCTCGGGCCCTGGCTACACCTTC
CASTSGPGYTF
>NA|TRBJ2-7|TRBV11-2|TRBD1
TGTGCCAGCAGCTCCAGGGGGTTGGGCCGGCACTACGAGCAGTACTTC
CASSSRGLGRHYEQYF
>NA|TRBJ1-1|TRBV12-3/TRBV12-4|NA
TGTGCCAGCAGCTTGTCGGGACCCCTACTTGAAGCTTTCTTT
CASSLSGPLLEAFF
>NA|TRBJ2-7|TRBV10-3|TRBD2
TGTGCCATCAGTGAGCCTGGGACTAGCGGTGAGCAGTACTTC
CAISEPGTSGEQYF
>NA|TRBJ2-3|TRBV7-2|TRBD2
TGTGCCAGCTCCCTCGGGGGGAGTGCAGATACGCAGTATTTT
CASSLGGSADTQYF
>NA|TRBJ2-3|TRBV7-2|TRBD2
TGTGCCAGCAGCCCCGGTAGCGGGTGGACAGATACGCAGTATTTT
CASSPGSGWTDTQYF
>NA|TRBJ1-5|TRBV20-1|NA
TGCAGTGCTAGTCTCAGGGGCCGGGGTCAGCCCCAGCATTTT
CSASLRGRGQPQHF